This T cell receptor (beta chain) was documented in a study of T cell responses to AZD1222 COVID-19 vaccine. Study overall: Whether given at about 4 or about 12 weeks, second doses were pooled. Study-level points and caveats: The donor cohort was predominantly white British with a female majority, and clonal diversity may have been underestimated. Researchers took repertoire samples only after the peak T cell response had come. Rises in breadth and depth of Spike-specific TCRs came after two AZD1222 doses.

Assay: immunoSEQ multiplex PCR; the TCRdb copy retains only in-frame clones and omits some. The data contain some 150,000 clones, less than 90% of them seen just once; the ten biggest clones take up about 1.5%. On this clone: The target antigen is unknown.

The receptor comes from an adult in good health. Specimen: peripheral blood, collected on day 0 of AZD1222 vaccination.

The CDR3: CASSSGNGRNTEAFF. CDR3 DNA sequence: TGTGCCAGTAGTAGCGGGAACGGGAGGAACACTGAAGCTTTCTTT. The V and J genes are TRBV19 and TRBJ1-1; D gene uncertain. Germline CDR1 LNHDA, CDR2 SQIVND (reference sequence). CDR3 length: 15 residues. The V gene lost 4 bases and the J gene lost 1 base, with 13 bases spanning the gap.